These 6 T cell receptor beta chains came from one sample sequenced in a study of early T cells in non-severe SARS-CoV-2 infection (dated by TCRdb to about 2021). Libraries were constructed by 5' RACE. Sequencing was performed on a NextSeq 500. Clones were called with MiXCR by TCRdb after fastp trimmed the public reads at Q25, and only in-frame beta chains were retained. Under each unique CDR3 protein, matching rows form one entry showing the most common genes and DNA. This sample is represented by roughly 45,000 distinct CDR3 sequences; about 4% of them were singletons. The ten largest clones add up to 6% of the sample. Material for sequencing was whole blood. Every receptor here comes from an adult who was a healthcare worker with PCR-confirmed SARS-CoV-2 infection or an uninfected control (not recorded which).

This clonotype was seen at least ten times. The rearrangement links TRBV5-1 to TRBJ2-2; D not resolved. The germline V gene has CDR1 SGHRS and CDR2 YFSETQ. The CDR3 runs 16 residues. Between the trimmed V and J ends, which lost 0 bases and 2 bases, there was a span of 11 bases. The CDR3 here is CASSLAALSNTGELFF. For the CDR3, the DNA is TGCGCCAGCAGCTTGGCCGCCTTATCCAACACCGGGGAGCTGTTTTTT.

This clonotype has ten or more counts. V and J are TRBV24-1 and TRBJ2-6, with D unresolved. The CDR3 spans 14 residues. V gave up 4 bases and J gave up 4 bases, with 7 bases separating them. The germline V gene has CDR1 KGHDR and CDR2 SFDVKD. The CDR3 nucleotides read TGTGCCACCAGTGACCCCCGGGGGGCCAACGTCCTGACTTTC. This codes for CATSDPRGANVLTF.

This clonotype has ten or more counts. The J gene is TRBJ1-1, the V gene TRBV12-3 or TRBV12-4; D not resolved. Trimming left V 6 bases short and J 1 base short, with 6 bases between. The CDR3 is 12 amino acids. CDR3 in amino acids: CASSRTNTEAFF. CDR3 coding DNA: TGTGCCAGCAGCCGAACGAACACTGAAGCTTTCTTT.

This clonotype was found a few times. The V call is TRBV3-1, the J call TRBJ1-1; D unresolved. Looked up from germline, CDR1 is LGHDT and CDR2 is YNNKEL (reference sequence). This CDR3 contains 15 residues. Trimming left V 1 base short and J 1 base short, with 10 bases between. Written as DNA, the CDR3 is TGTGCCAGCAGCCAAGGTAGGCACCGGAACACTGAAGCTTTCTTT. Residues: CASSQGRHRNTEAFF.

This chain uses TRBV24-1 with TRBJ2-7, with D unresolved. The CDR3 covers 13 residues. The ends were cut back, 0 bases at V and 3 bases at J, with 5 bases in the middle. Germline assignment: CDR1 KGHDR and CDR2 SFDVKD. The CDR3 region has the DNA TGTGCCACCAGTGATTTGGACAACTACGAGCAGTACTTC. Protein sequence: CATSDLDNYEQYF.

This clonotype was detected ten times or more. The rearrangement links TRBV15 to TRBJ2-1; tentatively, D is TRBD2 (5 bases). Trimming pared 8 bases from V and 4 bases from J, leaving 15 bases between. The CDR3 sequence is 14 residues long. Germline lookup yields CDR1 LNHNV and CDR2 YYDKDF (reference sequence). The CDR3 DNA reads TGTGCCACCGAGGAAGGCGGGTGGTACAATGAGCAGTTCTTC. Protein sequence: CATEEGGWYNEQFF.